This T cell receptor (beta chain) was observed in a study of CD8+CD57+ T cells in acquired aplastic anemia. The study profiled TCR beta VDJ and CDR3 using genomic DNA as template. In TCRdb, the reads were re-called with MiXCR into one record per CDR3 protein. The table records approximately 300,000 distinct CDR3 sequences, under 60% of them present only once. The CDR3 loop spans 14 amino acids. Germline V gives CDR1 KGHDR, CDR2 SFDVKD. In regard to this clonotype: The germline gene is not matched at one end of the junction; a read error may be the cause.

The authors sequenced patients whose flow cytometry had shown CD8+CD57+ cell expansion. The V gene is TRBV24-1, the J gene TRBJ2-7, with D possibly matching TRBD1 (6 bases). This TCR came from a human donor with aplastic anemia. Input material: sorted CD4+, CD8+, or CD8+CD57+ T cells (not recorded which) from PBMCs. The chain's CDR3 is CSTSETGLAYEQYF. In DNA form, the CDR3 reads TGTTCCACCAGTGAAACAGGGTTGGCATACGAGCAGTACTTC.